This T cell receptor (beta chain) was identified during a study of cytomegalovirus exposure and HLA in healthy donors. About the study: In a later analysis, it was reported that the 110 or so validation repertoires had been produced on the same platform as the 670 or so repertoires belonging to the first cohort.

Notes on this clone: Its antigen is not identified.

General study results and limits: According to the study, roughly 160 TCR beta chains were cytomegalovirus-associated. In the approximately 130 validation repertoires, about 95% of cluster scores exceeded 0, per a later analysis.

Clones were read by immunoSEQ multiplex PCR, and TCRdb kept only the in-frame ones, dropping some. The sample contains 86,000 or so clones, 90% to 97% of which appear only once. This CDR3 spans 15 amino acids. Germline loops: CDR1 ENHRY, CDR2 SYGVKD. Trimming removed 5 bases at V and 0 bases at J, with 12 bases between. Sequenced input: PBMCs. This TCR derives from a man younger than 35 in good health and CMV-seropositive. The V and J genes are TRBV10-3 and TRBJ2-3; TRBD1 might be the D (6 bases). CDR3 nucleotide sequence: TGTGCCATCAGTCGGACAGCGTCTAGCACAGATACGCAGTATTTT. Its protein is CAISRTASSTDTQYF.